The 30 T cell receptor beta chains given below trace back to one sample, sequenced in a study of cytomegalovirus exposure and HLA in healthy donors. The PCR contained 60 Vbeta and 13 Jbeta primers. Profiled with immunoSEQ multiplex PCR; TCRdb holds only in-frame clones, not every one. The sample includes roughly 200,000 clones, around 78% of them seen just once. Sequenced input: PBMCs. The origin of the receptors is a woman aged 25 to 39 in good health and CMV-seropositive.

The chain carries TRBV7-2 and TRBJ1-2, with a weak D call TRBD1 (5 bases). CDR3 length: 15 residues. The germline CDR1 and CDR2 sequences are SGHTA and FQGNSA. The ends were cut back, 5 bases at V and 1 base at J, with 14 bases in the middle. The CDR3 DNA is TGTGCCAGCAGCATCGAGACAGCTTATAACTATGGCTACACCTTC. Amino acids: CASSIETAYNYGYTF. The complete variable domain, with remaining parts taken from reference TRBV7-2 and TRBJ1-2, reads GAGVSQSPSNKVTEKGKDVELRCDPISGHTALYWYRQSLGQGLEFLIYFQGNSAPDKSGLPSDRFSAERTGGSVSTLTIQRTQQEDSAVYLCASSIETAYNYGYTFGSGTRLTVV.

V gene TRBV27 combines with J gene TRBJ1-1, with 7 bases lining up with TRBD1. The CDR3 is made up of 14 amino acids. After removal of 3 bases from V and 10 bases from J, the junction contained 11 bases not matched to a gene. Germline V gives CDR1 MNHEY, CDR2 SMNVEV (reference sequence). CDR3 protein: CASSFSNNRGGAFF. The CDR3 DNA reads as TGTGCCAGCAGTTTCTCCAACAACAGGGGAGGAGCTTTCTTT.

The J gene is TRBJ1-6, the V gene TRBV7-3; TRBD1 aligns across 10 bases. The V segment lost 4 bases and the J segment 14 bases; nucleotides outside the gene matches: 8. The CDR3 consists of 14 residues. Germline CDR1 SGHTA, CDR2 FQGTGA. The CDR3 region has the DNA TGTGCCAGCAGCTCGGGGGACAGGGGTACCACCCTCCACTTT. It yields the protein CASSSGDRGTTLHF.

V is TRBV7-2 and J is TRBJ1-1; perhaps TRBD1 as D (6 bases). The CDR3 covers 14 residues. The germline gives CDR1 SGHTA, CDR2 FQGNSA. The V end was cut by 3 bases, the J end by 5 bases, with 13 bases between. CDR3 amino acids: CASSLTGRGTEAFF. The CDR3 coding sequence is TGTGCCAGCAGCTTGACAGGTCGGGGAACTGAAGCTTTCTTT.

The chain combines TRBV18 with TRBJ2-3; 8 bases match TRBD2. This CDR3 region has 15 residues. The ends lost 3 bases at V and 5 bases at J; junction bases unmatched: 7. From germline, CDR1 is KGHSH and CDR2 LQKENI. DNA for the CDR3: TGTGCCAGCTCACCTCGCGGGGGGCCAGGAGATACGCAGTATTTT. Protein: CASSPRGGPGDTQYF.

Remarks on this clone: Other DNA sequences in the same sample also yield this CDR3. The genes are TRBV9 and TRBJ1-1; D is unresolved. The CDR3 has 13 residues. Germline V gives CDR1 SGDLS, CDR2 YYNGEE. Trimming stripped 1 base from V and 1 base from J, with 5 bases between. DNA for the CDR3: TGTGCCAGCAGCGTAACAGAGAACACTGAAGCTTTCTTT. Its translation: CASSVTENTEAFF.

The chain carries TRBV19 and TRBJ2-5; D is unresolved. The DNA end lines up better with TRBJ2-7; the J call may be wrong. The CDR3 sequence is 14 residues long. The germline V gene has CDR1 LNHDA and CDR2 SQIVND (reference sequence). CDR3 sequence reads: CASSDPLSSYEQYF. In DNA form, the CDR3 reads TGTGCCAGTAGCGACCCCCTTAGCTCCTACGAGCAGTACTTC.

This clone was detected a few times. The V and J genes are TRBV2 and TRBJ2-3, with a possible D match to TRBD2 (7 bases). This CDR3 has 15 residues. V lost 5 bases and J lost 9, with 21 bases in between. Germline V gene sequence: CDR1 SNHLY, CDR2 FYNNEI. The CDR3 loop is CASSWKARGAGTQYF. In DNA, the CDR3 is TGTGCCAGCAGTTGGAAGGCCCGGGGGGCAGGGACGCAGTATTTT. Supplemented by reference TRBV2 and TRBJ2-3, the full variable domain reads EPEVTQTPSHQVTQMGQEVILRCVPISNHLYFYWYRQILGQKVEFLVSFYNNEISEKSEIFDDQFSVERPDGSNFTLKIRSTKLEDSAMYFCASSWKARGAGTQYFGPGTRLTVL.

This chain links TRBV5-1 with TRBJ2-7; 14 bases match TRBD2. The trim removed 4 bases at V and 1 base at J, leaving 4 bases unmatched. The CDR3 is made up of 16 amino acids. Germline CDR1 is SGHRS and CDR2 is YFSETQ. The chain's CDR3 is CASSRTSGRPSYEQYF. The CDR3 DNA is TGCGCCAGCAGCAGGACTAGCGGGAGGCCATCCTACGAGCAGTACTTC.

The V gene is TRBV30, the J gene TRBJ2-3; 11 bases agree with TRBD2. Germline V gives CDR1 GTSNPN, CDR2 SVGIG (reference sequence). Germline trimming cut 0 bases from V and 3 bases from J; bases unmatched to any gene: 5. The CDR3 spans 16 residues. The DNA of the CDR3 is TGTGCCTGGAGTGTGAGGGTAGCGGGGGGGACAGATACGCAGTATTTT. It translates to CAWSVRVAGGTDTQYF.

The chain links TRBV30 to TRBJ2-2; a weak D match, TRBD1 (5 bases). This CDR3 region has 13 residues. V was pared by 2 bases and J by 5 bases, with 9 bases between. CDR1 GTSNPN and CDR2 SVGIG come from the germline V gene (reference sequence). CDR3: CAWSKSGTGELFF. DNA of the CDR3: TGTGCCTGGAGTAAATCAGGGACCGGGGAGCTGTTTTTT.

The chain employs TRBV11-2 and TRBJ2-3; 12 bases align to TRBD2. Germline values: CDR1 SGHAT, CDR2 FQNNGV. This CDR3 is 20 amino acids long. V trimming: 0 bases; J trimming: 5 bases; junction bases outside the gene matches: 15. The CDR3 region is CASSLDLPLAGGGWRDTQYF. CDR3 nucleotide sequence: TGTGCCAGCAGCTTAGATCTTCCCCTAGCGGGAGGGGGGTGGAGAGATACGCAGTATTTT.

This clone has a handful of counts. The chain is built from TRBV2 and TRBJ2-3; TRBD2 is a possible D gene (7 bases). Trimming stripped 2 bases from V and 2 bases from J, with 17 bases between. Germline V gives CDR1 SNHLY, CDR2 FYNNEI. CDR3 length: 17 amino acids. The CDR3 DNA sequence: TGTGCCAGCAGTGAAAGGGGGGGGCTAGCGGACACAGATACGCAGTATTTT. Its translation is CASSERGGLADTDTQYF.

The chain combines TRBV19 with TRBJ1-2; D perhaps matches TRBD1 (6 bases). CDR3 length: 13 amino acids. V lost 6 bases and J lost 8, with 16 bases in between. Germline values: CDR1 LNHDA, CDR2 SQIVND (reference sequence). The DNA for the CDR3 is TGTGCCAGTAGACAGGGTGGAGGACGCGGCTACACCTTC. Translation gives CASRQGGGRGYTF.

The chain employs TRBV5-1 and TRBJ1-2; TRBD1 aligns across 9 bases. CDR1 is SGHRS and CDR2 is YFSETQ in the germline V gene. The trim removed 7 bases at V and 4 bases at J, leaving 8 bases unmatched. There are 14 residues in the CDR3. The CDR3: CASCHRGRGYGYTF. The CDR3 DNA sequence: TGCGCCAGCTGCCACAGGGGGCGGGGCTATGGCTACACCTTC.

The rearrangement uses TRBV9 and TRBJ2-1; D gene uncertain. Germline-derived CDR1 and CDR2 are SGDLS and YYNGEE. V gave up 3 bases and J gave up 5 bases, with 12 bases separating them. The CDR3 runs to 14 residues. CDR3 nucleotides: TGTGCCAGCAGCGAGAGCCCGAGCGACAATGAGCAGTTCTTC. Encoded protein: CASSESPSDNEQFF.

The rearrangement uses TRBV7-3 and TRBJ2-5; a weak D match, TRBD1 (5 bases). The J call is in doubt because the DNA end fits TRBJ2-7 better. There are 14 residues in the CDR3. Germline CDR1 SGHTA, CDR2 FQGTGA. The DNA for the CDR3 is TGTGCCAGCAGCTTAGTACCAGGGTGGTACGAGCAGTACTTC. This sequence encodes CASSLVPGWYEQYF.

In this sample, this clone turned up a few times. The chain uses TRBV5-1 and TRBJ2-3; D may be TRBD2 (7 bases). The CDR3 runs 16 residues. CDR1 is SGHRS, CDR2 YFSETQ, per germline. Trimming shortened V by 4 bases and J by 1 base, and 16 bases separated the two germline ends. In DNA, the CDR3 is TGCGCCAGCAGCGGCGCGATAGGGGGGGGCACAGATACGCAGTATTTT. As protein: CASSGAIGGGTDTQYF.

The genes are TRBV28 and TRBJ1-1; D not certain. The CDR3 extends over 13 amino acids. Trimming shortened V by 3 bases and J by 2 bases, and 7 bases separated the two germline ends. The germline V gene encodes CDR1 MDHEN and CDR2 SYDVKM. CDR3 sequence (DNA): TGTGCCAGCAGTTTCGGAGAAAACACTGAAGCTTTCTTT. The encoded protein is CASSFGENTEAFF. Variable domain in full (rest from reference TRBV28 and TRBJ1-1): DVKVTQSSRYLVKRTGEKVFLECVQDMDHENMFWYRQDPGLGLRLIYFSYDVKMKEKGDIPEGYSVSREKKERFSLILESASTNQTSMYLCASSFGENTEAFFGQGTRLTVV.

The chain uses TRBV30 and TRBJ2-3, with a weak D call TRBD1 (6 bases). From germline, CDR1 is GTSNPN and CDR2 SVGIG (reference sequence). The germline V and J ends were trimmed by 2 bases and 3 bases, with 9 bases remaining between them. This CDR3 contains 13 residues. The CDR3 is CAWSWGQTDTQYF. The CDR3 region has the DNA TGTGCCTGGAGTTGGGGGCAGACAGATACGCAGTATTTT.

This clone was detected only once. This chain connects TRBV11-3 to TRBJ1-2; TRBD1 matches at 7 bases. Unmatched junction bases numbered 4, after V lost 3 bases and J lost 0 bases. CDR3 length: 15 residues. The germline gives CDR1 SGHNT, CDR2 YENEEA. The CDR3 is CASSLGQRTNYGYTF. CDR3 sequence (DNA): TGTGCCAGCAGCTTGGGACAGCGAACTAACTATGGCTACACCTTC.

On this clone itself: At one boundary the junction diverges from the germline segment, which might be a read error. V and J are TRBV7-9 and TRBJ1-2, with 9 bases that match TRBD1. Germline CDR1 reads SEHNR; CDR2 reads FQNEAQ (reference sequence). CDR3 length: 15 residues. The CDR3 sequence: CSSSLRDREGYGYTF. CDR3 coding DNA: TGTTCCAGCAGCTTACGGGACAGGGAAGGATATGGCTACACCTTC.

J is TRBJ1-2 and V is TRBV27; TRBD1 matches 9 bases. This CDR3 spans 14 amino acids. V was clipped by 5 bases and J by 6 bases; unmatched bases: 7. The germline CDR1 and CDR2 sequences are MNHEY and SMNVEV (reference sequence). This CDR3 reads CASSGTGRVNGYTF. The CDR3 DNA is TGTGCCAGCAGTGGGACAGGGCGGGTCAATGGCTACACCTTC.

The V gene is TRBV14, the J gene TRBJ2-5; D gene unclear. This CDR3 is 13 amino acids long. Trimming cost V 0 bases and J 2 bases, with 4 bases left between them. CDR1 and CDR2 from the germline V gene are SGHDN and FVKESK. The CDR3 here is CASSQDLQETQYF. The CDR3 DNA follows: TGTGCCAGCAGCCAAGACCTGCAAGAGACCCAGTACTTC.

The chain carries TRBV6-5 and TRBJ1-1, with unresolved D. There are 11 residues in the CDR3. V gave up 7 bases and J gave up 2 bases, with 5 bases separating them. The germline gives CDR1 MNHEY, CDR2 SVGAGI. In DNA, the CDR3 is TGTGCCAGCACCATTAACACTGAAGCTTTCTTT. Translation: CASTINTEAFF.

This clone has just a few counts. V is TRBV4-1 and J is TRBJ2-3; 11 positions match TRBD1. This CDR3 is built from 15 residues. The V segment lost 5 bases and the J segment 3 bases; nucleotides outside the gene matches: 4. The germline CDR1 and CDR2 sequences are MGHRA and YSYEKL. CDR3 amino acids: CASSWDRGITDTQYF. The DNA for the CDR3 is TGCGCCAGCAGCTGGGACAGGGGGATTACAGATACGCAGTATTTT.

The chain employs TRBV19 and TRBJ2-4, with a tentative D call TRBD2 (10 bases). The CDR3 totals 21 residues. Germline lookup yields CDR1 LNHDA and CDR2 SQIVND (reference sequence). The V gene lost 5 bases and the J gene lost 3 bases, with 32 bases spanning the gap. Here the CDR3 DNA reads TGTGCCAGTAGTCGGGGGACAGGGCTAGCGGGGGCGATAGCAGGCAAAAACATTCAGTACTTC. Amino acids: CASSRGTGLAGAIAGKNIQYF.

This chain links TRBV7-2 with TRBJ2-1; 7 bases fit TRBD2. This CDR3 has 16 amino acids. The J segment lost 0 bases and the V segment lost 2 bases, leaving 4 bases of the junction unmatched. CDR1 is SGHTA and CDR2 is FQGNSA in the germline V gene. CDR3 loop: CASSLSSGGSYNEQFF. The DNA of the CDR3 is TGTGCCAGCAGCTTATCTAGCGGTGGCTCCTACAATGAGCAGTTCTTC.

The rearrangement joins TRBV4-3 to TRBJ2-3; weak D call: TRBD2 (6 bases). This CDR3 is built from 18 residues. Trimming cost V 0 bases and J 4 bases, with 20 bases left between them. Germline loops: CDR1 LGHNA, CDR2 YSLEER. The DNA for the CDR3 is TGCGCCAGCAGCCAAGATCTCGCCTCGGCGGGAACTTCAGATACGCAGTATTTT. This gives the protein CASSQDLASAGTSDTQYF.

The chain joins TRBV2 to TRBJ1-3; no firm D call. CDR1 and CDR2 (germline): SNHLY, FYNNEI. V was shortened by 1 base and J by 4 bases, with 8 bases between the two germline ends. CDR3 length: 14 amino acids. CDR3 sequence reads: CASSEVRQGNTIYF. CDR3 nucleotide sequence: TGTGCCAGCAGTGAAGTGCGGCAGGGAAACACCATATATTTT.